The 3 T cell receptor beta chains below all came from one sample that was sequenced in a study of blood T cell repertoires in COVID-19. Libraries were prepared by immunoSEQ multiplex PCR; TCRdb keeps only in-frame clonotypes and omits some of them. This table has about 92,000 clones, about 70% appearing once. Sequenced sample: peripheral blood. The receptors were gathered from a woman aged 55-70 years in a cohort sampled during active or convalescent COVID-19.

V gene TRBV4-2 combines with J gene TRBJ1-1, with D perhaps matching TRBD1 (6 bases). CDR3 length: 16 residues. V lost 4 bases, J lost 1 base, and 16 bases lay in between. CDR1 is LGHNA and CDR2 is YNFKEQ in the germline V gene. CDR3 amino acids: CASSLDRTSPNTEAFF. The DNA for the CDR3 is TGTGCCAGCAGCCTAGACAGGACTTCTCCGAACACTGAAGCTTTCTTT.

The V call is TRBV9, the J call TRBJ1-2; D is undetermined. Trimming took off 0 bases at V and 10 bases at J, with 16 bases between the two ends. This CDR3 is 14 amino acids long. The germline gives CDR1 SGDLS, CDR2 YYNGEE. Here the CDR3 DNA reads TGTGCCAGCAGCGTAGCCGACTTAACAACGGTCTACACCTTC. Translation: CASSVADLTTVYTF. Supplemented by reference TRBV9 and TRBJ1-2, the full variable domain reads DSGVTQTPKHLITATGQRVTLRCSPRSGDLSVYWYQQSLDQGLQFLIQYYNGEERAKGNILERFSAQQFPDLHSELNLSSLELGDSALYFCASSVADLTTVYTFGSGTRLTVV.

The chain uses TRBV28 and TRBJ2-7; no firm D call. The germline gives CDR1 MDHEN, CDR2 SYDVKM. With 4 bases removed from V and 4 bases from J, the gap between germline ends came to 11 bases. This CDR3 comprises 13 residues. CDR3 in amino acids: CASSSIAQYEQYF. The CDR3, as DNA: TGTGCCAGCAGTTCTATAGCCCAATACGAGCAGTACTTC.